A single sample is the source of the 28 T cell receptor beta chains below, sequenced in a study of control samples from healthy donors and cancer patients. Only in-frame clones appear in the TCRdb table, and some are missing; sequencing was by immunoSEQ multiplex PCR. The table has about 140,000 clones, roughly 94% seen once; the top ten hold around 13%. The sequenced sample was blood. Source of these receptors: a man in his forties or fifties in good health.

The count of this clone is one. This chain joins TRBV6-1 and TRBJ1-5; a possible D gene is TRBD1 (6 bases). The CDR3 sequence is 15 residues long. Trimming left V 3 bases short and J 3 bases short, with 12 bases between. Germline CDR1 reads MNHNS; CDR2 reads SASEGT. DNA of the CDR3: TGTGCCAGCAGTGATCGACAGGCGATCAATCAGCCCCAGCATTTT. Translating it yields CASSDRQAINQPQHF.

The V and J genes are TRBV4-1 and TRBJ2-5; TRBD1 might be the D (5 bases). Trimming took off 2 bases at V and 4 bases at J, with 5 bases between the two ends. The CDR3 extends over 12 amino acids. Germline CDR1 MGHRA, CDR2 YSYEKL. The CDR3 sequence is CASSQTGETQYF. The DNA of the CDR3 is TGCGCCAGCAGCCAAACAGGAGAGACCCAGTACTTC.

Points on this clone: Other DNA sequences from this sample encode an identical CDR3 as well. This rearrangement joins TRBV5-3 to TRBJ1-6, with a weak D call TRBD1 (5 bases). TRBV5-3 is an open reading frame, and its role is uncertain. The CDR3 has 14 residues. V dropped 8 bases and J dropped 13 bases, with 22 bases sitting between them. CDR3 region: CARRPLRERPPLHF. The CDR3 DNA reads TGTGCCAGGAGGCCCCTCAGGGAAAGACCGCCCCTCCACTTT.

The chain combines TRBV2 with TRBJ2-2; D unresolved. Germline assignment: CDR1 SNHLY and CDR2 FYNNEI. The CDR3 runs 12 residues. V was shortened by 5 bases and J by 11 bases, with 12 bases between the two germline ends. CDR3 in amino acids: CASSPDRLELFF. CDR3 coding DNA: TGTGCCAGCAGTCCGGACCGGCTCGAGCTGTTTTTT. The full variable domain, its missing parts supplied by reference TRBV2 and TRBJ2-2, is EPEVTQTPSHQVTQMGQEVILRCVPISNHLYFYWYRQILGQKVEFLVSFYNNEISEKSEIFDDQFSVERPDGSNFTLKIRSTKLEDSAMYFCASSPDRLELFFGEGSRLTVL.

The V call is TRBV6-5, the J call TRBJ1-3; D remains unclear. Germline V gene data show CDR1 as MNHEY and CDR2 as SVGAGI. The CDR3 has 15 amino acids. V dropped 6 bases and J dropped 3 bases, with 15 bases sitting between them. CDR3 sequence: CASSLDSPLGNTIYF. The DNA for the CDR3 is TGTGCCAGCAGCCTCGATTCCCCCCTTGGAAACACCATATATTTT.

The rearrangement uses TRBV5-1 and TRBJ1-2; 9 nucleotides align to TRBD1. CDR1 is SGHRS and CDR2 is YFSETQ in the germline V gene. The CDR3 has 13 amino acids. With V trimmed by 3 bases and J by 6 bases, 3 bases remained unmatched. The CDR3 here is CASSWTGADGYTF. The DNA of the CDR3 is TGCGCCAGCAGCTGGACAGGGGCGGATGGCTACACCTTC.

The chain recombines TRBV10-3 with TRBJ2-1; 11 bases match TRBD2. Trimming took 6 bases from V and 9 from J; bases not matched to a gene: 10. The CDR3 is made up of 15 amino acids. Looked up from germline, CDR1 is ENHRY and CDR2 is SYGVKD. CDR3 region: CAISPTSGDPSEQFF. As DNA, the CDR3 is TGTGCCATCAGCCCGACTAGCGGGGACCCCAGTGAGCAGTTCTTC.

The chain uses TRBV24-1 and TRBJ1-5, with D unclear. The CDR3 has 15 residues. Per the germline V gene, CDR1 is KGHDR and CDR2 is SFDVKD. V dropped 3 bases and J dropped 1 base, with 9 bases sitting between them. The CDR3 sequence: CATSDPAASNQPQHF. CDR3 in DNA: TGTGCCACCAGTGATCCGGCTGCGAGCAATCAGCCCCAGCATTTT.

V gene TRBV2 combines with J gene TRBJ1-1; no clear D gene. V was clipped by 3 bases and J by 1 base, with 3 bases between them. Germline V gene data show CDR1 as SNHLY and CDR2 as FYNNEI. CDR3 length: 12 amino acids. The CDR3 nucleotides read TGTGCCAGCAGTGACCAGAACACTGAAGCTTTCTTT. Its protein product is CASSDQNTEAFF.

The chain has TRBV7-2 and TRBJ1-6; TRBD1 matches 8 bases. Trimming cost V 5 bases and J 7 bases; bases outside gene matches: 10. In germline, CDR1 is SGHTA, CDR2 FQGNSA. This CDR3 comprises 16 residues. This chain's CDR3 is CASSETGTGFNSPLHF. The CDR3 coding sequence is TGTGCCAGCAGCGAGACCGGGACAGGCTTCAATTCACCCCTCCACTTT.

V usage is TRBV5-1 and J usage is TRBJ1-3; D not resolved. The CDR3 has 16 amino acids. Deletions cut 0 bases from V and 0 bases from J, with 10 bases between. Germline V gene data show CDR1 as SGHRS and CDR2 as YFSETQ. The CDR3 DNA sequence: TGCGCCAGCAGCTTGGCCGCAGGACTCTCTGGAAACACCATATATTTT. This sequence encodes CASSLAAGLSGNTIYF. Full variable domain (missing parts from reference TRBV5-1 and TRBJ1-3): KAGVTQTPRYLIKTRGQQVTLSCSPISGHRSVSWYQQTPGQGLQFLFEYFSETQRNKGNFPGRFSGRQFSNSRSEMNVSTLELGDSALYLCASSLAAGLSGNTIYFGEGSWLTVV.

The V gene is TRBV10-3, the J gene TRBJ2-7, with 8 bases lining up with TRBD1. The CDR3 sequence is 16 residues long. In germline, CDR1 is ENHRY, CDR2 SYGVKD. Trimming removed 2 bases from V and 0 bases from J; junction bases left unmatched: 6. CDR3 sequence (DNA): TGTGCCATCAGTGAGGCCCGACAGGGGTCCTCCTACGAGCAGTACTTC. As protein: CAISEARQGSSYEQYF.

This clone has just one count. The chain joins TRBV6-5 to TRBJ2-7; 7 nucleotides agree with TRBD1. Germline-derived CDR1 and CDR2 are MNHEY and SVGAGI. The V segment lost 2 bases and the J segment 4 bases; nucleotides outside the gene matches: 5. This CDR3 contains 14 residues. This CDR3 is CASSYGGQRYEQYF. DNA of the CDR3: TGTGCCAGCAGTTACGGGGGACAGCGATACGAGCAGTACTTC.

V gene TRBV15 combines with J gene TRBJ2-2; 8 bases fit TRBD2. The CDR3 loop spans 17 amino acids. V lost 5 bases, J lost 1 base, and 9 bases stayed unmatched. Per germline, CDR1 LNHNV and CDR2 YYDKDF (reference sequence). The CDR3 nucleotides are TGTGCCACCAGCCCTCGACGGGGGGGGAGGAACACCGGGGAGCTGTTTTTT. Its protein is CATSPRRGGRNTGELFF.

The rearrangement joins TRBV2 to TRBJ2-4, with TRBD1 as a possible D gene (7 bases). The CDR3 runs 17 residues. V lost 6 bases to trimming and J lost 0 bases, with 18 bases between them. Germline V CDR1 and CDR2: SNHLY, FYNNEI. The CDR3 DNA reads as TGTGCCAGCAGGTGGGCAGGGGGGCTCATAGCCAAAAACATTCAGTACTTC. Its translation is CASRWAGGLIAKNIQYF.

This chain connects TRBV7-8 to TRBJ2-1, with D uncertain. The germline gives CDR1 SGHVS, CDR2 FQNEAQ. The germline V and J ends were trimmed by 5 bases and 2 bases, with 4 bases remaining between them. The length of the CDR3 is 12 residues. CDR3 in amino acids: CASSAPYNEQFF. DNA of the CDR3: TGTGCCAGCAGCGCCCCCTACAATGAGCAGTTCTTC.

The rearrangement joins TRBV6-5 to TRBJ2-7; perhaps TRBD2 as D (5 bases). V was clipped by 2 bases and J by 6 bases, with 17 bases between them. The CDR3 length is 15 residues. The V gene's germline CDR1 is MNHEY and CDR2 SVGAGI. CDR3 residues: CASSYTFGVIGEQYF. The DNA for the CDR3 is TGTGCCAGCAGTTACACTTTCGGGGTTATTGGCGAGCAGTACTTC.

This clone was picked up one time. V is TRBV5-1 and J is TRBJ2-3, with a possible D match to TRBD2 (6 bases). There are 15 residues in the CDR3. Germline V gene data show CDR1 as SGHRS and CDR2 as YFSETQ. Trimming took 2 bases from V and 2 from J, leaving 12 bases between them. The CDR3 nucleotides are TGCGCCAGCAGCTTCGGGGGTTCCGACACAGATACGCAGTATTTT. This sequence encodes CASSFGGSDTDTQYF.

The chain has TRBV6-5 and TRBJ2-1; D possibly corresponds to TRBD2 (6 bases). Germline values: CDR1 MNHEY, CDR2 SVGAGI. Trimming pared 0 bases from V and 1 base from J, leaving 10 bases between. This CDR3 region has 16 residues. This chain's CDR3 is CASSYSKLASYNEQFF. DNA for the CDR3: TGTGCCAGCAGTTACTCCAAGCTAGCGTCCTACAATGAGCAGTTCTTC.

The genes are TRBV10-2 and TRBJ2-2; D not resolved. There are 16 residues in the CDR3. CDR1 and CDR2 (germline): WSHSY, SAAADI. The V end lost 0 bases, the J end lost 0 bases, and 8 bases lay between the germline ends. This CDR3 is CASSESGFANTGELFF. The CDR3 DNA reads TGCGCCAGCAGTGAGTCGGGGTTCGCGAACACCGGGGAGCTGTTTTTT.

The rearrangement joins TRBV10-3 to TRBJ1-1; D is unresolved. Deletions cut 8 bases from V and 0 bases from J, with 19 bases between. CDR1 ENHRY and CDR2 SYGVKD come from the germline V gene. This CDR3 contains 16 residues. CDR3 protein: CAIRQGLISMNTEAFF. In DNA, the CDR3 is TGTGCCATCCGGCAAGGGTTAATTTCGATGAACACTGAAGCTTTCTTT.

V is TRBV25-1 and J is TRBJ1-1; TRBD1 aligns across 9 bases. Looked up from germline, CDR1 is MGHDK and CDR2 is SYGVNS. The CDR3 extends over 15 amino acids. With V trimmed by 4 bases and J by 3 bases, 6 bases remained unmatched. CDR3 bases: TGTGCCAGCAGTGTAGGACAGGGGTTGGACACTGAAGCTTTCTTT. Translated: CASSVGQGLDTEAFF. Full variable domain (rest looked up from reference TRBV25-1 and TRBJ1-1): EADIYQTPRYLVIGTGKKITLECSQTMGHDKMYWYQQDPGMELHLIHYSYGVNSTEKGDLSSESTVSRIRTEHFPLTLESARPSHTSQYLCASSVGQGLDTEAFFGQGTRLTVV.

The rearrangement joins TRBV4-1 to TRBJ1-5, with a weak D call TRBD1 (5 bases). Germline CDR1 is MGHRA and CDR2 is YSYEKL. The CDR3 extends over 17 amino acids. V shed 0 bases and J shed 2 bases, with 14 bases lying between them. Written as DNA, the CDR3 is TGCGCCAGCAGCCAAGATCCCGGGGCGCGTGGCAATCAGCCCCAGCATTTT. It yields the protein CASSQDPGARGNQPQHF.

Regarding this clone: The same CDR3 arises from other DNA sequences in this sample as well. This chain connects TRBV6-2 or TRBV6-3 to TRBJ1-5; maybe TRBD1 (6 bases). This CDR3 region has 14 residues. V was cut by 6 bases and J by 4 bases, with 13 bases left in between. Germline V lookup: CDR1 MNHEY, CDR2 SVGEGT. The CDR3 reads CASSDDRINQPQHF. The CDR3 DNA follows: TGTGCCAGCAGCGACGACAGGATAAATCAGCCCCAGCATTTT.

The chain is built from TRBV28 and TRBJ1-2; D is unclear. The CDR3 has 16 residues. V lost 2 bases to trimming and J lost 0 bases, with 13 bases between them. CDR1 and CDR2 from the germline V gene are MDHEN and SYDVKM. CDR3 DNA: TGTGCCAGCAGTTTAAACCGGGATTCCGCTAACTATGGCTACACCTTC. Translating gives CASSLNRDSANYGYTF.

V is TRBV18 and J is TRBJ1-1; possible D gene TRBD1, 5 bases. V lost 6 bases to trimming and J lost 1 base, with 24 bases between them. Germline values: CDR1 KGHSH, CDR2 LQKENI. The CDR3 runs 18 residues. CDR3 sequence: CASSPGLPLQKSNTEAFF. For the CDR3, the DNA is TGTGCCAGCTCGCCGGGGCTCCCACTACAAAAATCGAACACTGAAGCTTTCTTT.

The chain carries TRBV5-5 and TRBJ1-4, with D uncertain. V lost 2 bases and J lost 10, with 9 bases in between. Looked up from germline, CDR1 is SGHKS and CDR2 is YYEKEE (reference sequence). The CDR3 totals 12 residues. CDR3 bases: TGTGCCAGCAGCTTTAGAGAAAGAAAACTGTTTTTT. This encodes CASSFRERKLFF.

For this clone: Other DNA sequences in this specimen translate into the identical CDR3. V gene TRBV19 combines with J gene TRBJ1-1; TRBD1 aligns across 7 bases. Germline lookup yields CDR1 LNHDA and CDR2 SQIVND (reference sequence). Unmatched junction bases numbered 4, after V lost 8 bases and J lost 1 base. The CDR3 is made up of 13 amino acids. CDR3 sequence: CASGDRGNTEAFF. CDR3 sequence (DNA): TGTGCCAGTGGGGACAGAGGGAACACTGAAGCTTTCTTT.